One sample yielded the 7 T cell receptor beta chains listed below, sequenced in a study of blood T cell repertoires in COVID-19. Only in-frame clones appear in the TCRdb table, and some are missing; sequencing was by immunoSEQ multiplex PCR. The table shows around 70,000 clones, with 80% occurring only once. Sequencing input: peripheral blood. All receptors derive from a human donor in a cohort sampled during active COVID-19.

The J gene is TRBJ1-1, the V gene TRBV6-6; no definite D call. Trimming took 2 bases from V and 5 from J, leaving 6 bases between them. CDR1 and CDR2 from the germline V gene are MNHNY and SVGAGI (reference sequence). The CDR3 loop spans 12 amino acids. The DNA for the CDR3 is TGTGCCAGCAGTTACAAAACAACTGAAGCTTTCTTT. Its translation: CASSYKTTEAFF.

The rearrangement uses TRBV7-8 and TRBJ2-1, with D possibly matching TRBD1 (5 bases). The CDR3 runs to 15 residues. Between the trimmed V and J ends, which lost 5 bases and 0 bases, there was a span of 11 bases. Per the germline V gene, CDR1 is SGHVS and CDR2 is FQNEAQ. The chain's CDR3 is CASSATVSSYNEQFF. The DNA of the CDR3 is TGTGCCAGCAGCGCGACAGTTAGCTCCTACAATGAGCAGTTCTTC.

The rearrangement joins TRBV15 to TRBJ1-5; the D gene is possibly TRBD1 (6 bases). The germline CDR1 and CDR2 sequences are LNHNV and YYDKDF (reference sequence). This CDR3 has 17 amino acids. Trimming cost V 6 bases and J 6 bases, with 24 bases left between them. CDR3 bases: TGTGCCACCAGGGATTTTACCGCAGGGGAGCAGGGTCAGCCCCAGCATTTT. Encoded protein: CATRDFTAGEQGQPQHF.

This clone was seen more than once but under ten times. This chain uses TRBV19 with TRBJ1-2; 8 bases are shared with TRBD1. The CDR3 extends over 15 amino acids. The V segment lost 4 bases and the J segment 4 bases; nucleotides outside the gene matches: 8. Germline V gives CDR1 LNHDA, CDR2 SQIVND (reference sequence). The CDR3 DNA sequence: TGTGCCAGTAGTAAAGGTCAGGGGGCCAGCTATGGCTACACCTTC. It translates to CASSKGQGASYGYTF.

This rearrangement joins TRBV7-8 to TRBJ2-2; no clear D gene. With 4 bases removed from V and 7 bases from J, the gap between germline ends came to 10 bases. The germline V gene has CDR1 SGHVS and CDR2 FQNEAQ. This CDR3 spans 13 amino acids. The CDR3 coding sequence is TGTGCCAGCAGCTCTGCCCTTAGCGGGGAGCTGTTTTTT. Its translation is CASSSALSGELFF.

The J gene is TRBJ2-1, the V gene TRBV5-1, with 12 bases aligning to TRBD2. Per germline, CDR1 SGHRS and CDR2 YFSETQ. This CDR3 spans 15 amino acids. Losses at the gene ends were 5 bases for V and 8 bases for J; bases not matched to a gene: 8. CDR3 sequence: CASRSRLAGEDEQFF. In DNA, the CDR3 is TGCGCCAGCAGGTCCCGACTAGCGGGAGAGGATGAGCAGTTCTTC.

The chain carries TRBV5-1 and TRBJ2-5; the match to TRBD2 covers 7 bases. CDR1 and CDR2 from the germline V gene are SGHRS and YFSETQ. CDR3 length: 16 amino acids. The V segment lost 0 bases and the J segment 0 bases; nucleotides outside the gene matches: 5. CDR3 amino acids: CASSLGDSGYQETQYF. DNA for the CDR3: TGCGCCAGCAGCTTGGGTGATAGCGGGTACCAAGAGACCCAGTACTTC.